Listed below are T cell receptor beta chains from one sample, sequenced in a study of cytotoxic CD8 clonotypes in ibrutinib-treated CLL. The assay was immunoSEQ multiplex PCR, and TCRdb's table has in-frame clones only and misses some. Altogether around 20,000 clones are present, about three quarters being singletons, with the ten largest covering 6.5% to 8%. This specimen was PBMCs, taken before ibrutinib treatment. Every receptor here comes from a human donor with chronic lymphocytic leukemia. CDR3s include the opening cysteine and the closing phenylalanine or tryptophan. The D gene is left open where the match is weak. Clone size appears in some rows only: once, few, many, or a class for an expanded clone.

TRBV11-2	-	TRBD1	TRBJ1-2	CASSARRGGGYGYTF	TGTGCCAGCAGCGCCCGCAGGGGGGGCGGCTATGGCTACACCTTC
TRBV7-7	-	TRBD2	TRBJ2-3	CASSLGLAASDTQYF	TGTGCTAGCAGCTTAGGGCTAGCGGCGTCAGATACGCAGTATTTT
TRBV5-1	few	-	TRBJ1-4	CASSLVPGPIDEKLFF	TGCGCCAGCAGCTTGGTTCCGGGTCCCATCGACGAAAAACTGTTTTTT
TRBV5-3	-	-	TRBJ2-3	CARSSIYRDTLLDTQYF	TGTGCCAGAAGCTCAATATACAGAGATACCCTCCTAGATACGCAGTATTTT
TRBV30	-	-	TRBJ1-2	CAWTGNNYGYTF	TGTGCCTGGACAGGGAATAACTATGGCTACACCTTC
TRBV28	few	-	TRBJ1-2	CASSPVHGYTF	TGTGCCAGCAGTCCTGTTCATGGCTACACCTTC
TRBV19	-	TRBD1	TRBJ1-5	CASSTPQGMQPQHF	TGTGCCAGTAGTACCCCACAGGGGATGCAGCCCCAGCATTTT
TRBV29-1	-	-	TRBJ1-3	CSVHGGTNTIYF	TGCAGCGTTCACGGGGGGACAAACACCATATATTTT
TRBV27	-	-	TRBJ1-5	CASSFSGNQPQHF	TGTGCCAGCAGTTTTTCAGGGAATCAGCCCCAGCATTTT
TRBV30	-	-	TRBJ1-3	CAWRFRTDTIYF	TGTGCCTGGAGATTTCGTACGGACACCATATATTTT
TRBV21-1	-	-	TRBJ2-7	CASSAAGLADYEQYF	TGTGCCAGCAGCGCGGCGGGACTAGCTGACTACGAGCAGTACTTC
TRBV20-1	-	TRBD1	TRBJ2-7	CSASYGQAQYF	TGCAGTGCTAGTTACGGACAGGCGCAGTACTTC
TRBV5-5	-	TRBD1	TRBJ1-2	CASSPGQLPGYTF	TGTGCCAGCAGCCCGGGACAGCTACCGGGCTACACCTTC
TRBV5-1	-	-	TRBJ2-7	CASSSSPGTSSYEQYF	TGCGCCAGCAGCTCCTCCCCCGGGACGTCTTCCTACGAGCAGTACTTC
TRBV7-9	once	-	TRBJ1-3	CASSREDTIYF	TGTGCCAGCAGCCGCGAAGACACCATATATTTT
TRBV15	-	-	TRBJ2-1	CATSGGYTGFGGYNEQFF	TGTGCCACCAGCGGAGGCTATACAGGGTTTGGTGGATACAATGAGCAGTTCTTC
TRBV19	once	-	TRBJ1-1	CASSIGPREAFF	TGTGCCAGTAGTATAGGACCGCGTGAAGCTTTCTTT
TRBV5-1	-	TRBD2	TRBJ2-1	CASSFSAGGYNEQFF	TGCGCCAGCAGCTTCTCTGCGGGAGGGTACAATGAGCAGTTCTTC
TRBV7-2	few	-	TRBJ1-1	CASSQGGTEAFF	TGTGCCAGCAGCCAGGGCGGTACTGAAGCTTTCTTT
TRBV6-5	-	-	TRBJ1-2	CASSYGGMEGNGYTF	TGTGCCAGCAGTTACGGTGGAATGGAGGGGAATGGCTACACCTTC
TRBV18	-	-	TRBJ2-2	CASSVQLNTGELFF	TGTGCCAGCTCTGTTCAATTGAACACCGGGGAGCTGTTTTTT
TRBV27	-	-	TRBJ2-7	CASSFNEQYF	TGTGCCAGCAGTTTTAACGAGCAGTACTTC
TRBV19	-	-	TRBJ2-7	CASSIGGGDYEQYF	TGTGCCAGTAGTATCGGTGGGGGTGACTACGAGCAGTACTTC
TRBV6-1	once	-	TRBJ2-7	CASSVRGGSYEQYF	TGTGCCAGCAGTGTTAGGGGGGGCTCCTACGAGCAGTACTTC
TRBV5-6	-	-	TRBJ1-1	CASSFWGRFMNTEAFF	TGTGCCAGCAGCTTCTGGGGGCGTTTCATGAACACTGAAGCTTTCTTT
TRBV2	-	TRBD2	TRBJ2-3	CASGRTSGTSGSSPTDTQYF	TGTGCCAGCGGAAGAACATCCGGGACTAGCGGGAGTTCTCCCACAGATACGCAGTATTTT
TRBV7-2	-	-	TRBJ2-7	CASSLRGNEQYF	TGTGCCAGCAGCTTACGTGGGAACGAGCAGTACTTC
TRBV9	-	-	TRBJ1-1	CASSVEGMRSEAFF	TGTGCCAGCAGCGTAGAGGGTATGAGAAGTGAAGCTTTCTTT
TRBV6-5	-	TRBD2	TRBJ2-1	CASSKRDYYNEQFF	TGTGCCAGCAGCAAACGGGACTATTACAATGAGCAGTTCTTC
TRBV29-1	-	TRBD2	TRBJ2-7	CSAGGEKGFRGEQYF	TGCAGCGCTGGGGGGGAAAAAGGGTTTCGCGGCGAGCAGTACTTC
TRBV4-2	few	-	TRBJ2-2	CASSLPSTVGRTGELFF	TGTGCCAGCAGCCTCCCCAGCACGGTGGGTCGAACCGGGGAGCTGTTTTTT
TRBV19	-	-	TRBJ1-3	CASFLGNTIYF	TGTGCCAGTTTCTTAGGAAACACCATATATTTT